Detailed here is one TCR beta chain. These data belong to a study of blood T cell repertoires in COVID-19. Across the whole study: From the United States, Italy and Spain came samples of acute and convalescent COVID-19. Sources were T cells, B-cell-depleted T cells, or PBMCs; the material itself was cDNA or gDNA.

Per the original methods: Nucleated cell counts were estimated from reference gene primer amplification. Measured with immunoSEQ multiplex PCR; TCRdb has only the in-frame clones, and not every one. That table gives V, J and clone size, and the DNA gave D and trimming. This table has around 160,000 clones, roughly 86% appearing once. This CDR3 contains 15 residues. V shed 4 bases, J shed 6 bases, and the junction held 3 bases outside the gene matches. Germline V gene sequence: CDR1 SEHNR, CDR2 FQNEAQ (reference sequence). The source material was peripheral blood. The TCR originated in a human donor in a cohort sampled during active COVID-19. The J gene is TRBJ2-3, the V gene TRBV7-9, with 14 bases matching TRBD2. The CDR3 bases are TGTGCCAGCAGCTCCGGGACTAGCGGGAGCGATACGCAGTATTTT. This sequence encodes CASSSGTSGSDTQYF.